The 25 T cell receptor beta chains below were found in one sample sequenced in a study of blood T cell repertoires in COVID-19 (dated by TCRdb to 2020 to 2022). Libraries were made using the immunoSEQ multiplex PCR assay. Sourced from immuneACCESS, this table was stored by TCRdb with only in-frame sequences that have V and J called. A share of the clones is absent; for the studies checked, an unresolved V gene accounts for under half, and the remainder has no known explanation. A total of under 200,000 clones appear in this sample, around four fifths of them only once. Of the sample, 6.5% to 9.5% is held by the ten largest clones. The sample taken for sequencing was peripheral blood. The receptors originated from a woman of 80 years or more with COVID-19, enrolled during active disease.

The chain has TRBV6-5 and TRBJ2-1, with 10 bases that match TRBD1. The CDR3 covers 15 residues. Germline V gives CDR1 MNHEY, CDR2 SVGAGI. V lost 7 bases to trimming and J lost 7 bases; unmatched junction nucleotides: 10. The CDR3 reads CASTDAGQGGNEQFF. In DNA form, the CDR3 reads TGTGCCAGCACCGACGCCGGACAGGGGGGAAATGAGCAGTTCTTC.

The rearrangement uses TRBV5-1 and TRBJ2-1; 7 bases are a match to TRBD1. V lost 0 bases to trimming and J lost 4 bases; unmatched junction nucleotides: 7. The CDR3 loop spans 16 amino acids. Germline-derived CDR1 and CDR2 are SGHRS and YFSETQ. DNA for the CDR3: TGCGCCAGCAGCTTGGCCGGGACAGCGAGTTACAATGAGCAGTTCTTC. This codes for CASSLAGTASYNEQFF.

This chain uses TRBV7-9 with TRBJ1-2; no reliable D call. From germline, CDR1 is SEHNR and CDR2 FQNEAQ (reference sequence). This CDR3 has 11 amino acids. Trimming took off 4 bases at V and 8 bases at J, with 8 bases between the two ends. CDR3 nucleotides: TGTGCCAGCAGCTCTGGGAGCGGCTACACCTTC. Its protein product is CASSSGSGYTF.

This chain links TRBV6-6 with TRBJ1-1; maybe TRBD1 (5 bases). CDR3 size: 12 residues. The germline CDR1 and CDR2 sequences are MNHNY and SVGAGI (reference sequence). V lost 6 bases and J lost 6, with 11 bases in between. The chain's CDR3 is CASRFGGSEAFF. CDR3 DNA sequence: TGTGCCAGCAGATTCGGGGGATCTGAAGCTTTCTTT.

The V gene is TRBV19, the J gene TRBJ2-3; 7 nucleotides agree with TRBD2. Germline trimming cut 9 bases from V and 3 bases from J; bases unmatched to any gene: 9. CDR3 length: 14 residues. Germline assignment: CDR1 LNHDA and CDR2 SQIVND (reference sequence). CDR3 coding DNA: TGTGCCAGCAAGGACCCCGGGAGGACAGATACGCAGTATTTT. Protein product: CASKDPGRTDTQYF. Full variable domain (rest looked up from reference TRBV19 and TRBJ2-3): DGGITQSPKYLFRKEGQNVTLSCEQNLNHDAMYWYRQDPGQGLRLIYYSQIVNDFQKGDIAEGYSVSREKKESFPLTVTSAQKNPTAFYLCASKDPGRTDTQYFGPGTRLTVL.

This clone came up once. J is TRBJ1-1 and V is TRBV6-6; no clear D gene. Trimming took 0 bases from V and 9 from J, leaving 11 bases between them. There are 13 residues in the CDR3. Germline CDR1 and CDR2: MNHNY and SVGAGI (reference sequence). DNA for the CDR3: TGTGCCAGCAGTTACTCCGGGTCAACCCAAGCTTTCTTT. Translation: CASSYSGSTQAFF.

CDR3 in DNA: TGTGCCAGCAGTTTCACCAGGGCCAACACTGAAGCTTTCTTT. Encoded protein: CASSFTRANTEAFF. The chain is built from TRBV6-5 and TRBJ1-1, with D perhaps matching TRBD1 (5 bases). The CDR3 length is 14 residues. CDR1 is MNHEY, CDR2 SVGAGI, per germline. Trimming took off 4 bases at V and 2 bases at J, with 11 bases between the two ends.

The chain is built from TRBV6-5 and TRBJ1-3; D may be TRBD1 (6 bases). This CDR3 has 15 residues. Germline loops: CDR1 MNHEY, CDR2 SVGAGI. The V end was cut by 7 bases, the J end by 0 bases, with 13 bases between. The CDR3 nucleotides read TGTGCCAGCAAGGTTGGACAGACCTCTGGAAACACCATATATTTT. Translated: CASKVGQTSGNTIYF.

The chain recombines TRBV5-4 with TRBJ2-5; possibly TRBD2 for D (5 bases). Germline V lookup: CDR1 SGHNT, CDR2 YYREEE (reference sequence). The CDR3 length is 13 residues. The ends were cut back, 9 bases at V and 5 bases at J, with 17 bases in the middle. In DNA, the CDR3 is TGTGCCACCTCGGGTCGCGGGCCGGAGACCCAGTACTTC. It encodes CATSGRGPETQYF. Supplemented by reference TRBV5-4 and TRBJ2-5, the full variable domain reads ETGVTQSPTHLIKTRGQQVTLRCSSQSGHNTVSWYQQALGQGPQFIFQYYREEENGRGNFPPRFSGLQFPNYSSELNVNALELDDSALYLCATSGRGPETQYFGPGTRLLVL.

This clone appeared a few times. This CDR3 is CASSSGLAGDEQYF. CDR3 coding DNA: TGTGCCAGCAGCTCTGGACTAGCGGGAGACGAGCAGTACTTC. The chain is built from TRBV11-1 and TRBJ2-7, with TRBD2 matching 13 bases. This CDR3 is built from 14 residues. From germline, CDR1 is SGHAT and CDR2 FQDESV (reference sequence). Losses at the gene ends were 4 bases for V and 5 bases for J; bases not matched to a gene: 2.

Turning to this clone: The sample contains more than one DNA sequence encoding this CDR3. The rearrangement links TRBV5-1 to TRBJ2-7; D gene ambiguous. The CDR3 runs 11 residues. V was clipped by 0 bases and J by 7 bases, with 5 bases between them. Germline assignment: CDR1 SGHRS and CDR2 YFSETQ. In DNA form, the CDR3 reads TGCGCCAGCAGCTTGGTCGGTGAGCAGTACTTC. Its translation: CASSLVGEQYF.

V is TRBV28 and J is TRBJ2-7; maybe TRBD2 (5 bases). CDR1 MDHEN and CDR2 SYDVKM come from the germline V gene. This CDR3 is built from 12 residues. Deletions cut 4 bases from V and 4 bases from J, with 8 bases between. The CDR3 region is CASSSPGYEQYF. CDR3 nucleotide sequence: TGTGCCAGCAGTTCCCCGGGGTACGAGCAGTACTTC.

This chain links TRBV7-9 with TRBJ2-3, with D possibly matching TRBD1 (6 bases). From germline, CDR1 is SEHNR and CDR2 FQNEAQ (reference sequence). Between the trimmed V and J ends, which lost 5 bases and 2 bases, there was a span of 20 bases. The CDR3 loop spans 17 amino acids. The CDR3 spells CASSPGWLGADTDTQYF. The CDR3 DNA is TGTGCCAGCAGCCCAGGGTGGCTGGGGGCCGACACAGATACGCAGTATTTT.

The CDR3 sequence is CASSLASVAGGSGNTIYF. CDR3 bases: TGTGCCAGCAGCTTAGCATCAGTGGCCGGGGGCTCTGGAAACACCATATATTTT. The chain recombines TRBV13 with TRBJ1-3; TRBD1 is a possible D gene (5 bases). The CDR3 loop spans 18 amino acids. Between the trimmed V and J ends, which lost 1 base and 0 bases, there was a span of 16 bases. Germline-derived CDR1 and CDR2 are PRHDT and FYEKMQ (reference sequence).

This sequence joins TRBV19 and TRBJ1-1; a possible D gene is TRBD1 (6 bases). Trimming took 5 bases from V and 3 from J, leaving 13 bases between them. The CDR3 loop spans 14 amino acids. CDR1 LNHDA and CDR2 SQIVND come from the germline V gene (reference sequence). CDR3 protein: CASSAQGPDTEAFF. CDR3 nucleotide sequence: TGTGCCAGTAGTGCTCAGGGGCCGGACACTGAAGCTTTCTTT.

J is TRBJ1-6 and V is TRBV28; TRBD1 agrees at 7 bases. The trim removed 6 bases at V and 9 bases at J, leaving 11 bases unmatched. The CDR3 length is 15 residues. Germline lookup yields CDR1 MDHEN and CDR2 SYDVKM. CDR3 DNA: TGTGCCAGCAGCCTGGGGCAGGGGGGTTCTTCACCCCTCCACTTT. This sequence encodes CASSLGQGGSSPLHF.

The V and J genes are TRBV28 and TRBJ1-1; D unclear. The CDR3 is 15 amino acids. Germline V gene sequence: CDR1 MDHEN, CDR2 SYDVKM. Trimming pared 2 bases from V and 1 base from J, leaving 11 bases between. The CDR3 sequence is CASSLGLAGNTEAFF. CDR3 nucleotide sequence: TGTGCCAGCAGTTTAGGACTGGCGGGGAACACTGAAGCTTTCTTT.

This rearrangement joins TRBV24-1 to TRBJ2-7; TRBD1 agrees at 10 bases. This CDR3 spans 14 amino acids. Germline CDR1 is KGHDR and CDR2 is SFDVKD. The junction had 2 bases not matched to a gene; V was cut back by 3 bases and J by 4 bases. The CDR3 reads CATSDPGQGYEQYF. CDR3 DNA sequence: TGTGCCACCAGTGATCCGGGACAGGGGTACGAGCAGTACTTC.

The chain recombines TRBV28 with TRBJ2-1; 10 bases align to TRBD2. J gave up 4 bases and V 2 bases, and 5 bases lay outside the gene matches. The germline V gene encodes CDR1 MDHEN and CDR2 SYDVKM. The CDR3 runs to 16 residues. The DNA of the CDR3 is TGTGCCAGCAGTTTAGCGACTAGCGGGCTATACAATGAGCAGTTCTTC. Amino acid sequence: CASSLATSGLYNEQFF. The variable domain in full, with the rest retrieved from reference TRBV28 and TRBJ2-1, is DVKVTQSSRYLVKRTGEKVFLECVQDMDHENMFWYRQDPGLGLRLIYFSYDVKMKEKGDIPEGYSVSREKKERFSLILESASTNQTSMYLCASSLATSGLYNEQFFGPGTRLTVL.

The CDR3 sequence is CASSRDSGNSPLHF. The DNA for the CDR3 is TGTGCCAGCAGCCGGGACAGTGGCAATTCACCCCTCCACTTT. The chain couples TRBV28 to TRBJ1-6, with TRBD1 matching 7 bases. This CDR3 is 14 amino acids long. J was trimmed by 7 bases and V by 6 bases; bases with no gene match: 6. From germline, CDR1 is MDHEN and CDR2 SYDVKM.

The J gene is TRBJ2-3, the V gene TRBV9, with 7 bases aligning to TRBD2. The CDR3 is 14 amino acids. CDR1 and CDR2 (germline): SGDLS, YYNGEE. The V segment lost 5 bases and the J segment 1 base; nucleotides outside the gene matches: 4. CDR3 nucleotides: TGTGCCAGCAGAGCGGGGCAGGGCACAGATACGCAGTATTTT. Its protein product is CASRAGQGTDTQYF. Filled out from reference TRBV9 and TRBJ2-3, the complete variable domain reads DSGVTQTPKHLITATGQRVTLRCSPRSGDLSVYWYQQSLDQGLQFLIQYYNGEERAKGNILERFSAQQFPDLHSELNLSSLELGDSALYFCASRAGQGTDTQYFGPGTRLTVL.

The V gene is TRBV2, the J gene TRBJ2-7; 8 bases are a match to TRBD1. The germline CDR1 and CDR2 sequences are SNHLY and FYNNEI. There are 14 residues in the CDR3. The J segment lost 4 bases and the V segment lost 5 bases, leaving 7 bases of the junction unmatched. In DNA, the CDR3 is TGTGCCAGCAGTCAGGGGGCTGGGCGGTACGAGCAGTACTTC. Amino acids: CASSQGAGRYEQYF.

The gene calls are TRBV3-1 (or the pseudogene TRBV3-2) and TRBJ2-3, with D possibly TRBD2 on 5 matching bases. Germline assignment: CDR1 LGHDT and CDR2 YNNKEL (reference sequence). The CDR3 contains 13 residues. The V and J ends lost 1 base and 4 bases respectively, with 6 bases between them. CDR3 loop: CASSQGRPDTQYF. In nucleotides, the CDR3 is TGTGCCAGCAGCCAAGGGAGGCCAGATACGCAGTATTTT.

The V gene is TRBV2, the J gene TRBJ1-1, with 7 bases aligning to TRBD1. V gave up 8 bases and J gave up 0 bases; unmatched junction bases: 6. From germline, CDR1 is SNHLY and CDR2 FYNNEI. This CDR3 region has 14 residues. DNA for the CDR3: TGTGCCAGCTTGAGGGGGCAGTTGAACACTGAAGCTTTCTTT. Protein product: CASLRGQLNTEAFF.

The CDR3 DNA reads as TGTGCCAGCGCCAAGGACAGGGTGACTTCCTACGAGCAGTACTTC. Translating it yields CASAKDRVTSYEQYF. V and J are TRBV14 and TRBJ2-7; 8 positions match TRBD1. Germline CDR1 is SGHDN and CDR2 is FVKESK. V gave up 8 bases and J gave up 1 base; unmatched junction bases: 10. This CDR3 has 15 residues.